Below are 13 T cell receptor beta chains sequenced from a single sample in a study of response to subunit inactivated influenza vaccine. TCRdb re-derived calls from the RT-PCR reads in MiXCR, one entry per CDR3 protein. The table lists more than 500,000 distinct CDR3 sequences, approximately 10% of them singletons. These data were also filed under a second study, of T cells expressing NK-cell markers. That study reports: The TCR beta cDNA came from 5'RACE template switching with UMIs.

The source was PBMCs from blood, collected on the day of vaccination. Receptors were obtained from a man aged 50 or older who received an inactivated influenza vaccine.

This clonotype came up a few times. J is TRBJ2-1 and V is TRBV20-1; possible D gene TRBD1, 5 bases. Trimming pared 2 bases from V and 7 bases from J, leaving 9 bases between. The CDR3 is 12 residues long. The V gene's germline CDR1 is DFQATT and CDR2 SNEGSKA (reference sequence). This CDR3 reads CSARQGLNEQFF. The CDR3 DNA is TGCAGTGCTAGACAGGGATTGAATGAGCAGTTCTTC.

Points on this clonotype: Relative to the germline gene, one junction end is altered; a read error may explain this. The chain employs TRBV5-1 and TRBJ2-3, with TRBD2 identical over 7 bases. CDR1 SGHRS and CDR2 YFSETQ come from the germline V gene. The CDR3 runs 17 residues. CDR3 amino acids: CSSSLKRLATSTDTQYF. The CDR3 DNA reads TGCTCCAGCAGTTTGAAAAGACTAGCCACCAGCACAGATACGCAGTATTTT.

DNA for the CDR3: TGCGCCAGCAGTGATGTGGGGTTACAGCCCCAGCATTTT. It encodes CASSDVGLQPQHF. The chain uses TRBV10-1 and TRBJ1-5; D remains unclear. Germline loops: CDR1 WNHNN, CDR2 SYGVQD (reference sequence). Trimming shortened V by 3 bases and J by 7 bases, and 10 bases separated the two germline ends. The CDR3 totals 13 residues.

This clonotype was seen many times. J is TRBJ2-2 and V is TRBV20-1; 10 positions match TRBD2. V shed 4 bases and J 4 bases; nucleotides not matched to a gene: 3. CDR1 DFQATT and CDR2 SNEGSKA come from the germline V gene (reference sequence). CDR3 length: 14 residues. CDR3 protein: CSAIAGGSTGELFF. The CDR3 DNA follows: TGCAGTGCTATAGCGGGGGGAAGCACCGGGGAGCTGTTTTTT.

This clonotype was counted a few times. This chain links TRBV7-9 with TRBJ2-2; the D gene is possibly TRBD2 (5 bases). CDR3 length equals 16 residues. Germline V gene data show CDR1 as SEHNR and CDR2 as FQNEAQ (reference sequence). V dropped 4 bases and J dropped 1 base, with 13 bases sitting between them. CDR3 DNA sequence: TGTGCCAGCAGCTCCTGGTTTCGGGGGAACACCGGGGAGCTGTTTTTT. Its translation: CASSSWFRGNTGELFF. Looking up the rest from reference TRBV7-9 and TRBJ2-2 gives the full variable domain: DTGVSQNPRHKITKRGQNVTFRCDPISEHNRLYWYRQTLGQGPEFLTYFQNEAQLEKSRLLSDRFSAERPKGSFSTLEIQRTEQGDSAMYLCASSSWFRGNTGELFFGEGSRLTVL.

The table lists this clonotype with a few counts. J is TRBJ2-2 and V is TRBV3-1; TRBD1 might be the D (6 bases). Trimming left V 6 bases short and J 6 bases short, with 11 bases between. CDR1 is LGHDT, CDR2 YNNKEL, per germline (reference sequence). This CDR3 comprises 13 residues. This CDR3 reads CASSPDRSGELFF. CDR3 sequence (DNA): TGTGCCAGCAGTCCTGACAGGTCCGGGGAGCTGTTTTTT. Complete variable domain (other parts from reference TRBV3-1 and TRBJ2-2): DTAVSQTPKYLVTQMGNDKSIKCEQNLGHDTMYWYKQDSKKFLKIMFSYNNKELIINETVPNRFSPKSPDKAHLNLHINSLELGDSAVYFCASSPDRSGELFFGEGSRLTVL.

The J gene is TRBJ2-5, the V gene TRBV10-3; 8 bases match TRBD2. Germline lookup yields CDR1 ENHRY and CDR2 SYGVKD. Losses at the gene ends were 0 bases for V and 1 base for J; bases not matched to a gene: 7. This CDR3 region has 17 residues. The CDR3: CAISESRRGALQETQYF. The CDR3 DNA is TGTGCCATCAGTGAGTCACGGCGGGGGGCCCTCCAAGAGACCCAGTACTTC.

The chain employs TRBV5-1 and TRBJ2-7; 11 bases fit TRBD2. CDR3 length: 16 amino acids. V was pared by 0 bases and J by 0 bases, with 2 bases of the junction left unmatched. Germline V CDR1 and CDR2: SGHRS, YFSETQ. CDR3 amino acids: CASSLETSGSSYEQYF. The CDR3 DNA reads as TGCGCCAGCAGCTTGGAAACTAGCGGGAGCTCCTACGAGCAGTACTTC.

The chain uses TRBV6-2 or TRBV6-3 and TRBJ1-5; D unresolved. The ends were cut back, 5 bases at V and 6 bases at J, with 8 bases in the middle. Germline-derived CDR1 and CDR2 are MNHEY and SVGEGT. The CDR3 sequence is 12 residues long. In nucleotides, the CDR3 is TGTGCCAGCAGTCCCCCCCTTCAGCCCCAGCATTTT. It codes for CASSPPLQPQHF.

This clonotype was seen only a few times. The CDR3 is CASRQPGLAGGGEQFF. Here the CDR3 DNA reads TGTGCCAGCAGACAACCGGGACTAGCGGGGGGGGGTGAGCAGTTCTTC. The rearrangement uses TRBV12-3 or TRBV12-4 and TRBJ2-1; 16 nucleotides match TRBD2. V gave up 6 bases and J gave up 9 bases; unmatched junction bases: 8. The CDR3 consists of 16 residues.

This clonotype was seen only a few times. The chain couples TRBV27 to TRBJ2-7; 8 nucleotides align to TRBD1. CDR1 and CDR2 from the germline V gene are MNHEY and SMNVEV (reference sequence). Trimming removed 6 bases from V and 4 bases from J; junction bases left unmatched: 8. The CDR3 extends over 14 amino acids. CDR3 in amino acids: CASRLVQGAYEQYF. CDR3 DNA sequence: TGTGCCAGCAGGTTGGTGCAGGGGGCTTACGAGCAGTACTTC.

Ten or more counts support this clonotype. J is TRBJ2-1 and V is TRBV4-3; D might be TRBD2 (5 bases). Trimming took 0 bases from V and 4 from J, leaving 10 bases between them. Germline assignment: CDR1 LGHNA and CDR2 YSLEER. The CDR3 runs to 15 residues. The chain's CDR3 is CASSQDRRLYNEQFF. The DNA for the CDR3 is TGCGCCAGCAGCCAAGATAGGAGGTTGTACAATGAGCAGTTCTTC.

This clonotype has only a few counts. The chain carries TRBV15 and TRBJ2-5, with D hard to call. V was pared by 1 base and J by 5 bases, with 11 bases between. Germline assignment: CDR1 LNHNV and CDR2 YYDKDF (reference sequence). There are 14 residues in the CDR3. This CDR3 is CATSRAGNSETQYF. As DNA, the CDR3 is TGTGCCACCAGCAGAGCTGGTAATAGTGAGACCCAGTACTTC.